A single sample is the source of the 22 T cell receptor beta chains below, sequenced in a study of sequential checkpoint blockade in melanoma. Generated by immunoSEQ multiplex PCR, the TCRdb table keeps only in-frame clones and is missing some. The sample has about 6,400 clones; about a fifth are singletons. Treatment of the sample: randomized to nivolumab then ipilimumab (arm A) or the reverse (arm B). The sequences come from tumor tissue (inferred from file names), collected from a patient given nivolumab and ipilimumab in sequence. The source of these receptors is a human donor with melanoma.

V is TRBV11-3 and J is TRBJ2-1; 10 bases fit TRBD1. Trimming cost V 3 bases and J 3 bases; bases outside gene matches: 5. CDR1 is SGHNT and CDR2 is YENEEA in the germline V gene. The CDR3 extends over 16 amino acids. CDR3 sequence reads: CASSFRGTGVYNEQFF. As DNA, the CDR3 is TGTGCCAGCAGCTTTAGGGGGACAGGGGTCTACAATGAGCAGTTCTTC. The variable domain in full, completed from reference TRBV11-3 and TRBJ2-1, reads EAGVVQSPRYKIIEKKQPVAFWCNPISGHNTLYWYLQNLGQGPELLIRYENEEAVDDSQLPKDRFSAERLKGVDSTLKIQPAELGDSAVYLCASSFRGTGVYNEQFFGPGTRLTVL.

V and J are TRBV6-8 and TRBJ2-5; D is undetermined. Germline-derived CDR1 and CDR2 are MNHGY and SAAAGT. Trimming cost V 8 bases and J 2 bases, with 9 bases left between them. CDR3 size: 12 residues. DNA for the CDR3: TGTGCCAGCTCCAGGAGTCAAGAGACCCAGTACTTC. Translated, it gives CASSRSQETQYF.

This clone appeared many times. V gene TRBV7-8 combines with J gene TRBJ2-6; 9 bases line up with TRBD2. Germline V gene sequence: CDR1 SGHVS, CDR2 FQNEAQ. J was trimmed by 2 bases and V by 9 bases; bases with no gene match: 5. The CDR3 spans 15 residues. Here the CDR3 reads CASTAGGAGANVLTF. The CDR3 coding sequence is TGTGCCAGTACGGCGGGGGGGGCTGGGGCCAACGTCCTGACTTTC.

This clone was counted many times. The CDR3 spells CASTGTGSNEQFF. The DNA for the CDR3 is TGTGCCAGCACCGGGACAGGGTCCAATGAGCAGTTCTTC. This chain connects TRBV6-8 to TRBJ2-1; 9 positions agree with TRBD1. Germline V gene data show CDR1 as MNHGY and CDR2 as SAAAGT. The ends lost 7 bases at V and 6 bases at J; junction bases unmatched: 4. The CDR3 sequence is 13 residues long.

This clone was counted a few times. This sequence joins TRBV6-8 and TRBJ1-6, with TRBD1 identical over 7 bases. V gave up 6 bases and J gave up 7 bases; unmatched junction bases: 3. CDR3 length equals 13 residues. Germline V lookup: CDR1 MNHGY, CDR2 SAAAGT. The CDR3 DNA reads TGTGCCAGCAGCGGGACAGAAAATTCACCCCTCCACTTT. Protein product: CASSGTENSPLHF.

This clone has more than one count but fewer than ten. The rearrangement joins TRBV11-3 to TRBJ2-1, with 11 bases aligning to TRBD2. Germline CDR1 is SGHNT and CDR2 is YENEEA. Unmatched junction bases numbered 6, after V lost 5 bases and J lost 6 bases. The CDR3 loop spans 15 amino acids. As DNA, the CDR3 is TGTGCCAGCAGCCCGGGACTAGCGGCCCCCAATGAGCAGTTCTTC. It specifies CASSPGLAAPNEQFF. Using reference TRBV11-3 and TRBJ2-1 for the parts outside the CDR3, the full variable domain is EAGVVQSPRYKIIEKKQPVAFWCNPISGHNTLYWYLQNLGQGPELLIRYENEEAVDDSQLPKDRFSAERLKGVDSTLKIQPAELGDSAVYLCASSPGLAAPNEQFFGPGTRLTVL.

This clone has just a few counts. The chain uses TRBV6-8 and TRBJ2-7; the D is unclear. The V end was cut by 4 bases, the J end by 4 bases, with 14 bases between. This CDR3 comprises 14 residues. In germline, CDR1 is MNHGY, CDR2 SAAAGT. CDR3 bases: TGTGCCAGCAGTTCCACCAGCATACAATACGAGCAGTACTTC. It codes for CASSSTSIQYEQYF.

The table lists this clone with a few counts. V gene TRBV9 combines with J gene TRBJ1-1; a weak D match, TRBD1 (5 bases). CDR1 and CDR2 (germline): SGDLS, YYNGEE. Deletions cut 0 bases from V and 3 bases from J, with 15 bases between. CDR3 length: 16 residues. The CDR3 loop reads CASSVDEVGTYTEAFF. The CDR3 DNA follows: TGTGCCAGCAGCGTAGATGAGGTTGGGACCTACACTGAAGCTTTCTTT.

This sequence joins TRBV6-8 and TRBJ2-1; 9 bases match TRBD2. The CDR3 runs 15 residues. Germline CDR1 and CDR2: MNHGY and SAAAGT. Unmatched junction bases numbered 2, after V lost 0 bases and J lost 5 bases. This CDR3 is CASSYSTSGHNEQFF. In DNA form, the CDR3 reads TGTGCCAGCAGTTACTCGACTAGCGGCCACAATGAGCAGTTCTTC.

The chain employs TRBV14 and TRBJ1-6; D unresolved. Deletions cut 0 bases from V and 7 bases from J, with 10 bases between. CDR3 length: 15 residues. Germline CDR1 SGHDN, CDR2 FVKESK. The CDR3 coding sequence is TGTGCCAGCAGCCAAGATGGCAGGCCAAATTCACCCCTCCACTTT. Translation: CASSQDGRPNSPLHF.

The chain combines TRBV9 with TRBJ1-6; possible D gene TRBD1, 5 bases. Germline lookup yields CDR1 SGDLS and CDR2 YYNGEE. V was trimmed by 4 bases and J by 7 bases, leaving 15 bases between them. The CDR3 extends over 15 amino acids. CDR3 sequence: CASSPQGVGNSPLHF. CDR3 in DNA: TGTGCCAGCAGCCCCCAAGGGGTCGGGAATTCACCCCTCCACTTT.

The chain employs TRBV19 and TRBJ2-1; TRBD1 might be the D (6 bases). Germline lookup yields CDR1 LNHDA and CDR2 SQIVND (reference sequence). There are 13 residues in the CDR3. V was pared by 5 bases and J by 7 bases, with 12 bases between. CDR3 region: CASSLRTGNEQFF. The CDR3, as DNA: TGTGCCAGTAGTCTGCGTACAGGGAATGAGCAGTTCTTC.

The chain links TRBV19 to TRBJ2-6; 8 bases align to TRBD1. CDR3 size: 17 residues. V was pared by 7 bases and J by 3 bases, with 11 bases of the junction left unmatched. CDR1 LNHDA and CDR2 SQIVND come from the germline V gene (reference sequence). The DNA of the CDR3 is TGTGCCAGTAAAGGGGCAGGGGGCGTGAGTGGGGCCAACGTCCTGACTTTC. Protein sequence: CASKGAGGVSGANVLTF.

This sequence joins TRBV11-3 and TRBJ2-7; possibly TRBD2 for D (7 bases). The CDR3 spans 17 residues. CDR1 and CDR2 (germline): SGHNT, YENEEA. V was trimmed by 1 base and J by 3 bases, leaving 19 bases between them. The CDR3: CASSLGTGGRKNYEQYF. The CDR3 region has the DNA TGTGCCAGCAGCTTAGGGACGGGGGGCAGGAAAAACTACGAGCAGTACTTC.

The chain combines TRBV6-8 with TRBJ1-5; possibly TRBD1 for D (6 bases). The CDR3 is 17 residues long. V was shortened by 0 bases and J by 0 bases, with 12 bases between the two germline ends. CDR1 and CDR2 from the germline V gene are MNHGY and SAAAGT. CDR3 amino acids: CASSYSAGVYSNQPQHF. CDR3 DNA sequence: TGTGCCAGCAGTTACTCGGCAGGGGTCTATAGCAATCAGCCCCAGCATTTT.

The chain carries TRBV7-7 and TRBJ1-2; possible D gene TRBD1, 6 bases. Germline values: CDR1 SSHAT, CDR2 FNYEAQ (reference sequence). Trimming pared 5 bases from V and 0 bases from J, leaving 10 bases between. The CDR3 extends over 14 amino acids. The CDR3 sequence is CASSGGGANYGYTF. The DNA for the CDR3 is TGTGCCAGCAGCGGGGGGGGCGCTAACTATGGCTACACCTTC.

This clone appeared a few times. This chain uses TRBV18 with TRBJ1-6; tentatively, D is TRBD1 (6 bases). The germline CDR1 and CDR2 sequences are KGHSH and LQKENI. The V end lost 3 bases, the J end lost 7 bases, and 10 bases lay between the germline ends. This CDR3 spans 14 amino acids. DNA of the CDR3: TGTGCCAGCTCACCGGGACAACTAAATTCACCCCTCCACTTT. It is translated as CASSPGQLNSPLHF.

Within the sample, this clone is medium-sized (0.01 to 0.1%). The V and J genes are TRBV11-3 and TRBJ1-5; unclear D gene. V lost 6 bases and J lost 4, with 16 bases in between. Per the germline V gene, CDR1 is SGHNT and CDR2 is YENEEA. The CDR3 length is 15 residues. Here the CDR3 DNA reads TGTGCCAGCAGTCTAAAGGGTCGGCGGAATCAGCCCCAGCATTTT. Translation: CASSLKGRRNQPQHF.

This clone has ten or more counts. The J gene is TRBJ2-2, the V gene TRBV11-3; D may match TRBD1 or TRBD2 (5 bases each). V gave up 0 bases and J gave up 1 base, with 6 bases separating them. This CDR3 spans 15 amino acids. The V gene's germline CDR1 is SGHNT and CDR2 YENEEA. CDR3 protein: CASSLDGGNTGELFF. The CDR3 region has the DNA TGTGCCAGCAGCTTAGATGGGGGGAACACCGGGGAGCTGTTTTTT.

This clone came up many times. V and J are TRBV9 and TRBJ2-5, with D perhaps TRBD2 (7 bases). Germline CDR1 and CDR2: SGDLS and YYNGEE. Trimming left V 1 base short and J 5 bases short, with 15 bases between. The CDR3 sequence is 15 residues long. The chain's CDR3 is CASSVSQGGGETQYF. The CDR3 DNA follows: TGTGCCAGCAGCGTATCCCAGGGAGGGGGGGAGACCCAGTACTTC.

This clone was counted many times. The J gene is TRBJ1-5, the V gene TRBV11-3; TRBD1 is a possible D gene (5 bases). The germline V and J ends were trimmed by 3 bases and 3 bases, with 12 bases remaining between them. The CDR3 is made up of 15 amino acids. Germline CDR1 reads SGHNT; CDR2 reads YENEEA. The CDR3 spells CASSFLSGANQPQHF. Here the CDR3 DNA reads TGTGCCAGCAGCTTCTTATCTGGGGCCAATCAGCCCCAGCATTTT.

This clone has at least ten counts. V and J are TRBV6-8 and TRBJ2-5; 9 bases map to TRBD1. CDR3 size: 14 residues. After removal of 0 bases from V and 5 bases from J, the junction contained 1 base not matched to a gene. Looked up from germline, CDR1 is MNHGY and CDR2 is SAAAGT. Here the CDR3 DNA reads TGTGCCAGCAGTTACTCCGGACAGGGGGAGACCCAGTACTTC. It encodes CASSYSGQGETQYF.